The 13 T cell receptor beta chains given below trace back to one sample, sequenced in a study of radiotherapy plus CTLA-4 blockade in lung cancer. Sequenced by immunoSEQ multiplex PCR; TCRdb stores in-frame clones only, minus some. Among tens of thousands of clones listed, approximately 91% were seen once. Sample: peripheral blood, taken from a patient treated with radiotherapy plus ipilimumab. Receptor source: a human donor with non-small cell lung cancer whose response to radiotherapy plus ipilimumab could not be evaluated.

J is TRBJ2-5 and V is TRBV5-1; the D gene is possibly TRBD2 (6 bases). CDR3 size: 15 residues. V dropped 1 base and J dropped 5 bases, with 15 bases sitting between them. Germline CDR1 SGHRS, CDR2 YFSETQ. In DNA form, the CDR3 reads TGCGCCAGCAGCTTGTGGGACCCTGGGGGGGAGACCCAGTACTTC. It specifies CASSLWDPGGETQYF.

The CDR3 is CASSSRVSGYTF. The DNA for the CDR3 is TGTGCCAGCAGCTCCAGGGTGAGCGGCTACACCTTC. The genes are TRBV7-2 and TRBJ1-2; the D gene is possibly TRBD1 (5 bases). The length of the CDR3 is 12 residues. Germline CDR1 SGHTA, CDR2 FQGNSA. The ends were cut back, 4 bases at V and 8 bases at J, with 11 bases in the middle.

This chain uses TRBV28 with TRBJ1-1; the match to TRBD1 covers 7 bases. V shed 5 bases and J 8 bases; nucleotides not matched to a gene: 5. Germline CDR1 and CDR2: MDHEN and SYDVKM. This CDR3 is built from 12 residues. CDR3 residues: CASSRGQREAFF. DNA for the CDR3: TGTGCCAGCAGTCGGGGACAGAGAGAAGCTTTCTTT.

The CDR3 DNA reads TGCGCCAGCAGCCAAGGCGAGAGCCTCGAGCAGTACTTC. As protein: CASSQGESLEQYF. V gene TRBV4-3 combines with J gene TRBJ2-7, with no clear D. CDR1 is LGHNA, CDR2 YSLEER, per germline. V was pared by 1 base and J by 6 bases, with 10 bases between. The CDR3 length is 13 residues.

This rearrangement joins TRBV5-4 to TRBJ2-1, with 8 bases identical to TRBD2. Germline assignment: CDR1 SGHNT and CDR2 YYREEE (reference sequence). Trimming removed 0 bases from V and 0 bases from J; junction bases left unmatched: 11. The CDR3 length is 19 residues. CDR3 bases: TGTGCCAGCAGCTTGGATCCGGGGGGGCCGGGATCCTCCTACAATGAGCAGTTCTTC. It specifies CASSLDPGGPGSSYNEQFF. Variable domain in full (rest from reference TRBV5-4 and TRBJ2-1): ETGVTQSPTHLIKTRGQQVTLRCSSQSGHNTVSWYQQALGQGPQFIFQYYREEENGRGNFPPRFSGLQFPNYSSELNVNALELDDSALYLCASSLDPGGPGSSYNEQFFGPGTRLTVL.

The chain couples TRBV6-5 to TRBJ1-1; a weak D match, TRBD1 (6 bases). CDR3 length: 15 residues. V was pared by 2 bases and J by 0 bases, with 10 bases between. Germline V gene lookup returns CDR1 MNHEY and CDR2 SVGAGI. The CDR3 protein is CASSYGTTVNTEAFF. CDR3 coding DNA: TGTGCCAGCAGTTACGGGACAACAGTGAACACTGAAGCTTTCTTT.

The chain links TRBV25-1 to TRBJ1-2, with unresolved D. The germline CDR1 and CDR2 sequences are MGHDK and SYGVNS. The CDR3 sequence is 10 residues long. V gave up 11 bases and J gave up 5 bases, with 9 bases separating them. DNA for the CDR3: TGTGCCCAGGTAAATTATGGCTACACCTTC. Translation gives CAQVNYGYTF.

This chain uses TRBV6-6 with TRBJ2-2; weak D call: TRBD1 (5 bases). Germline V gene lookup returns CDR1 MNHNY and CDR2 SVGAGI (reference sequence). This CDR3 is built from 14 residues. Trimming left V 6 bases short and J 4 bases short, with 12 bases between. The CDR3 spells CASSHGRATGELFF. As DNA, the CDR3 is TGTGCCAGCAGCCACGGCAGGGCCACCGGGGAGCTGTTTTTT.

The chain couples TRBV18 to TRBJ2-3, with D uncertain. CDR1 is KGHSH, CDR2 LQKENI, per germline. The CDR3 loop spans 15 amino acids. Between the trimmed V and J ends, which lost 1 base and 2 bases, there was a span of 10 bases. In DNA, the CDR3 is TGTGCCAGCTCACCACTCGGAACAGACACAGATACGCAGTATTTT. Translating it yields CASSPLGTDTDTQYF. Variable domain in full (rest from reference TRBV18 and TRBJ2-3): NAGVMQNPRHLVRRRGQEARLRCSPMKGHSHVYWYRQLPEEGLKFMVYLQKENIIDESGMPKERFSAEFPKEGPSILRIQQVVRGDSAAYFCASSPLGTDTDTQYFGPGTRLTVL.

The table lists this clone with a count of one. The chain links TRBV7-9 to TRBJ2-1; 7 nucleotides agree with TRBD2. CDR3 length: 15 amino acids. V was pared by 5 bases and J by 7 bases, with 11 bases of the junction left unmatched. Germline CDR1 SEHNR, CDR2 FQNEAQ (reference sequence). The CDR3 sequence: CASSPLWEGLNEQFF. CDR3 bases: TGTGCCAGCAGCCCTCTGTGGGAGGGACTTAATGAGCAGTTCTTC.

J is TRBJ2-2 and V is TRBV28; TRBD2 matches at 7 bases. The CDR3 is made up of 14 amino acids. V was clipped by 7 bases and J by 4 bases; unmatched bases: 6. Germline CDR1 MDHEN, CDR2 SYDVKM. This CDR3 reads CASTLGGGTGELFF. The CDR3 nucleotides are TGTGCCAGCACCCTGGGGGGGGGCACCGGGGAGCTGTTTTTT.

This chain links TRBV10-1 with TRBJ2-7; 7 positions agree with TRBD1. The germline V gene encodes CDR1 WNHNN and CDR2 SYGVQD (reference sequence). J was trimmed by 0 bases and V by 6 bases; bases with no gene match: 8. This CDR3 has 15 amino acids. CDR3: CASRKDRRSSYEQYF. The CDR3 DNA is TGCGCCAGCAGAAAGGACAGGAGGTCCTCCTACGAGCAGTACTTC.

In its sample, this clone was seen a few times. This rearrangement joins TRBV19 to TRBJ2-1; TRBD2 aligns across 9 bases. The germline V gene encodes CDR1 LNHDA and CDR2 SQIVND (reference sequence). Trimming cost V 6 bases and J 0 bases; bases outside gene matches: 6. CDR3 size: 16 residues. The CDR3 sequence is CASSPNSGSSYNEQFF. DNA of the CDR3: TGTGCCAGTAGCCCCAATAGCGGGAGCTCCTACAATGAGCAGTTCTTC.